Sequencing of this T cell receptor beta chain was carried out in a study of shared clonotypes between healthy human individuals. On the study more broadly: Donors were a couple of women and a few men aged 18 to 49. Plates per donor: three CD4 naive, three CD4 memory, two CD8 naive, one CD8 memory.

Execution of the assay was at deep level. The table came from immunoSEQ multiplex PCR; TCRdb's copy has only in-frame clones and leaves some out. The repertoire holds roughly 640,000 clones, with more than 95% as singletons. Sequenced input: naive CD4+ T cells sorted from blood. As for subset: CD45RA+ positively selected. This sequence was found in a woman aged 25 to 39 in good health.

The CDR3 DNA reads as TGTGCCAGCAGTTCCCCAGTGGCGGGAAATTATGGCTACACCTTC. Protein product: CASSSPVAGNYGYTF. V and J are TRBV27 and TRBJ1-2; D gene uncertain. Trimming took 4 bases from V and 5 from J, leaving 17 bases between them. The CDR3 totals 15 residues. Germline-derived CDR1 and CDR2 are MNHEY and SMNVEV (reference sequence).